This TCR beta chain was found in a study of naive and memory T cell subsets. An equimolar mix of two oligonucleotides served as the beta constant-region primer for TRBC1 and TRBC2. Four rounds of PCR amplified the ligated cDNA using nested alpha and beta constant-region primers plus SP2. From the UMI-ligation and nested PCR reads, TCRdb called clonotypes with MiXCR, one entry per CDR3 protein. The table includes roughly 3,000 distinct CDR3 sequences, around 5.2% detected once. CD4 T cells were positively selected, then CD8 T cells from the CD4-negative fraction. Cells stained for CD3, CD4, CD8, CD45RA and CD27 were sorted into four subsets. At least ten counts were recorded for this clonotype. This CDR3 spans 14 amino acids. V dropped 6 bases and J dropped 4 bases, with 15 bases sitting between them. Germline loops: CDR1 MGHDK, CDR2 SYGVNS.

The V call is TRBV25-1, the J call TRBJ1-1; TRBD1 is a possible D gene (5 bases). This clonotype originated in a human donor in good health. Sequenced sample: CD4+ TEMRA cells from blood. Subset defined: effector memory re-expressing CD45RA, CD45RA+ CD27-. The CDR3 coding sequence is TGTGCCAGCAGGGGGATCGGGAGGGGCACTGAAGCTTTCTTT. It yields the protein CASRGIGRGTEAFF.